This T cell receptor beta chain was profiled in a study of CD8 T cells in Susac syndrome. The V gene's germline CDR1 is LNHDA and CDR2 SQIVND (reference sequence). V dropped 9 bases and J dropped 4 bases, with 15 bases sitting between them. This CDR3 has 13 amino acids. Reverse transcription of roughly 0.5 to 1 ug RNA was carried out with random hexamers. The method of amplification for TCR beta CDR3 was immunoSEQ multiplex PCR, covering 54 Vbeta and 13 Jbeta. MiXCR, applied by TCRdb to the immunoSEQ multiplex PCR reads, yields one record per CDR3 protein. The sample has 250,000 or so distinct CDR3 sequences; over 85% are singletons. CD8+ and CD4+ blood T cells underwent TCR beta sequencing. Through negative isolation, CD4+ and CD8+ T cells were obtained, while TEMRA cells were enriched using FACS.

The chain carries TRBV19 and TRBJ1-1; D unresolved. This clonotype was sampled from a human donor with multiple sclerosis. Input material: CD4+ T cells from PBMCs. This chain's CDR3 is CASGPNLITEAFF. The CDR3 nucleotides read TGTGCCAGCGGACCGAATCTAATCACTGAAGCTTTCTTT.